Ten or more counts support the clone carrying this T cell receptor (beta chain). TCRdb called the 5' RACE reads again in MiXCR, with one record for every CDR3 protein. The sample shows 400,000 to 550,000 distinct CDR3 sequences, around an eighth of them seen only once. The CDR3 sequence is 17 residues long. Germline CDR1 is SGHVS and CDR2 is FQNEAQ. Between the trimmed V and J ends, which lost 7 bases and 4 bases, there was a span of 24 bases. This sample was taken from a study of identical twins. These same records also appear under a second study, on yellow fever vaccine responses in identical twins.

Sequencing was done on a sample of CD4+ T cells sorted from blood. The clonotype originates from a woman younger than 30 in good health. This chain uses TRBV7-8 with TRBJ2-3; D call uncertain. For the CDR3, the DNA is TGTGCCAGCACCCTGGGCCACCCGGTCCTAGGGCCAGATACGCAGTATTTT. As protein: CASTLGHPVLGPDTQYF.